The sequence of this T cell receptor (beta chain) was determined in a study of T cell responses to AZD1222 COVID-19 vaccine. Study-wide results and limits: In a largely white British group with more females than males, clonal diversity was possibly underestimated.

This clone was counted once. Its target is unknown. The data were produced by immunoSEQ multiplex PCR, yet TCRdb's version contains in-frame clones alone and is incomplete. The sample holds 45,000 to 65,000 clones, about 80% seen once. The receptor was isolated from an adult who received the AZD1222 COVID-19 vaccine. Sample: peripheral blood, taken 28 days after the second AZD1222 dose.

The chain's CDR3 is CASSEHRGRAQPQHF. CDR3 DNA sequence: TGTGCCAGCAGTGAGCACAGGGGTCGGGCTCAGCCCCAGCATTTT. The chain links TRBV6-1 to TRBJ1-5, with 7 bases fitting TRBD1. Germline trimming cut 3 bases from V and 6 bases from J; bases unmatched to any gene: 8. CDR3 length: 15 residues. Germline V lookup: CDR1 MNHNS, CDR2 SASEGT.